This T cell receptor beta chain was retrieved from a study of PD-1 blockade in mismatch repair-deficient tumors. Trimming removed 3 bases at V and 0 bases at J, with 17 bases between. Germline CDR1 and CDR2: MGHRA and YSYEKL. This CDR3 has 18 amino acids. The TCR-sequenced patients were a few responders to pembrolizumab. With respect to this clone: The antigen remains unidentified.

Broader study findings: Tumor-resident clones, often undetectable pretreatment in blood, expanded then contracted after pembrolizumab.

Data came from immunoSEQ multiplex PCR; TCRdb stores just in-frame clones and leaves some out. The sample shows tens of thousands of clones, over 70% of them seen only once. This material consisted of peripheral blood, taken about 20 weeks after starting pembrolizumab. This TCR derives from an adult with mismatch repair-deficient cancer. V gene TRBV4-1 combines with J gene TRBJ1-4, with a possible D match to TRBD1 (5 bases). CDR3 DNA sequence: TGCGCCAGCAGCCAGACTCCCGGGACGGCCACAACTAATGAAAAACTGTTTTTT. It is translated as CASSQTPGTATTNEKLFF.